This T cell receptor (beta chain) was observed in a study of T cell responses to AZD1222 COVID-19 vaccine. Findings of the study overall: Along spike, vaccine-associated CD4 TCRs were found throughout, with dominance at 160-218 and 743-854. A rise in Spike-specific TCR breadth and depth followed two AZD1222 doses. Repertoire sampling occurred only after the peak T cell response.

TCRdb's copy holds only in-frame clones and misses some; the assay was immunoSEQ multiplex PCR. The sample lists some 130,000 clones; approximately 88% were seen once. A word on this clone: Its specificity is unknown.

The CDR3 extends over 15 amino acids. Losses at the gene ends were 6 bases for V and 1 base for J; bases not matched to a gene: 7. Germline V lookup: CDR1 MNHEY, CDR2 SVGAGI. The receptor was isolated from an adult in good health. The chain employs TRBV6-5 and TRBJ2-7; 9 bases align to TRBD1. The sample was peripheral blood, taken on day 0 of AZD1222 vaccination. The CDR3 sequence is CASRSGTGRSYEQYF. The CDR3 region has the DNA TGTGCCAGCAGGTCCGGGACAGGGAGGTCCTACGAGCAGTACTTC.